One sample yielded the 18 T cell receptor beta chains listed below, sequenced in a study of radiation and T cells in renal cell carcinoma. Indicated time point: blood 2 weeks post-SBRT. Noted treatment: 15 Gy SBRT to primary tumor, nephrectomy 4 weeks later. Data came from immunoSEQ multiplex PCR; TCRdb stores just in-frame clones and leaves some out. The sample includes about 120,000 clones, over 75% of them seen just once. Here the sequenced sample was blood, taken from a patient whose treatment included radiotherapy and nephrectomy. These receptors all come from an older woman with renal cell carcinoma.

This clone has a handful of counts. The chain is built from TRBV6-1 and TRBJ2-6, with D perhaps matching TRBD1 or TRBD2 (6 bases each). CDR1 is MNHNS, CDR2 SASEGT, per germline. CDR3 length: 14 residues. Deletions cut 0 bases from V and 15 bases from J, with 15 bases between. CDR3 protein: CASSEAGGGRSLTF. In DNA form, the CDR3 reads TGTGCCAGCAGTGAAGCGGGGGGCGGAAGAAGCCTGACTTTC.

Only a few counts were recorded for this clone. The chain carries TRBV9 and TRBJ1-1, with D hard to call. This CDR3 is built from 13 residues. The V gene lost 2 bases and the J gene lost 4 bases, with 9 bases spanning the gap. Germline values: CDR1 SGDLS, CDR2 YYNGEE. This CDR3 is CASSVGMGTEAFF. CDR3 sequence (DNA): TGTGCCAGCAGCGTCGGGATGGGCACTGAAGCTTTCTTT.

This chain uses TRBV6-1 with TRBJ1-6; tentatively, D is TRBD1 (6 bases). Trimming took 7 bases from V and 2 from J, leaving 12 bases between them. The CDR3 sequence is 15 residues long. Germline V gives CDR1 MNHNS, CDR2 SASEGT. The CDR3 DNA reads as TGTGCCAGCAAGGGGGGAGGCCCCTATAATTCACCCCTCCACTTT. Its translation: CASKGGGPYNSPLHF.

The chain joins TRBV27 to TRBJ2-6; D is undetermined. The germline V and J ends were trimmed by 5 bases and 4 bases, with 9 bases remaining between them. Germline CDR1 and CDR2: MNHEY and SMNVEV (reference sequence). The CDR3 sequence is 14 residues long. The CDR3 DNA reads TGTGCCAGCAGTGGAACGAAGGGGGCCAACGTCCTGACTTTC. Translating it yields CASSGTKGANVLTF.

The gene calls are TRBV27 and TRBJ1-6, with no clear D. Germline CDR1 is MNHEY and CDR2 is SMNVEV (reference sequence). The CDR3 contains 15 residues. V shed 3 bases and J shed 8 bases, with 14 bases lying between them. The CDR3 loop is CASSFSVGVDSPLHF. The CDR3 nucleotides read TGTGCCAGCAGTTTTAGTGTCGGGGTGGATTCACCCCTCCACTTT.

The J gene is TRBJ2-5, the V gene TRBV6-5; TRBD2 is a possible D gene (6 bases). V was trimmed by 8 bases and J by 5 bases, leaving 12 bases between them. The CDR3 loop spans 12 amino acids. The germline gives CDR1 MNHEY, CDR2 SVGAGI. For the CDR3, the DNA is TGTGCCAGCCAATCCGGAGGGGAGACCCAGTACTTC. Residues: CASQSGGETQYF.

In its sample, this clone was seen once. V gene TRBV27 combines with J gene TRBJ1-1, with D hard to call. V lost 3 bases and J 3 bases, leaving 8 bases between the germline ends. The length of the CDR3 is 13 residues. Germline CDR1 reads MNHEY; CDR2 reads SMNVEV (reference sequence). The CDR3 reads CASSFNQDTEAFF. DNA of the CDR3: TGTGCCAGCAGTTTTAACCAGGACACTGAAGCTTTCTTT.

J is TRBJ2-1 and V is TRBV7-9; unclear D gene. CDR3 length: 13 amino acids. CDR1 and CDR2 (germline): SEHNR, FQNEAQ (reference sequence). V dropped 4 bases and J dropped 5 bases, with 9 bases sitting between them. CDR3: CASSSTENNEQFF. CDR3 nucleotides: TGTGCCAGCAGCTCGACGGAAAACAATGAGCAGTTCTTC.

The rearrangement links TRBV7-9 to TRBJ2-1; perhaps D is TRBD1 or TRBD2 (7 bases each). Per germline, CDR1 SEHNR and CDR2 FQNEAQ (reference sequence). V was trimmed by 5 bases and J by 4 bases, leaving 18 bases between them. The CDR3 covers 16 residues. The CDR3 DNA reads as TGTGCCAGCAGCCGGAGGGGGCGGGAGATTTACAATGAGCAGTTCTTC. It is translated as CASSRRGREIYNEQFF. Full variable domain (rest looked up from reference TRBV7-9 and TRBJ2-1): DTGVSQNPRHKITKRGQNVTFRCDPISEHNRLYWYRQTLGQGPEFLTYFQNEAQLEKSRLLSDRFSAERPKGSFSTLEIQRTEQGDSAMYLCASSRRGREIYNEQFFGPGTRLTVL.

This clone was seen a few times. The gene calls are TRBV7-9 and TRBJ1-2, with TRBD1 identical over 9 bases. The CDR3 covers 17 residues. The trim removed 7 bases at V and 4 bases at J, leaving 16 bases unmatched. Germline V gene sequence: CDR1 SEHNR, CDR2 FQNEAQ (reference sequence). CDR3: CASTAFGTGITVYGYTF. In nucleotides, the CDR3 is TGTGCCAGCACAGCTTTTGGGACAGGGATAACGGTCTATGGCTACACCTTC.

This sequence joins TRBV4-1 and TRBJ1-5; TRBD1 might be the D (6 bases). Germline CDR1 MGHRA, CDR2 YSYEKL. V shed 1 base and J shed 6 bases, with 13 bases lying between them. This CDR3 region has 15 residues. CDR3 in DNA: TGCGCCAGCAGCCAAGTAGAGGGAGGGGGTCAGCCCCAGCATTTT. Its translation: CASSQVEGGGQPQHF.

V usage is TRBV2 and J usage is TRBJ2-2, with no clear D. CDR1 is SNHLY and CDR2 is FYNNEI in the germline V gene. There are 12 residues in the CDR3. The V gene lost 7 bases and the J gene lost 2 bases, with 5 bases spanning the gap. The CDR3 is CASTSNTGELFF. Here the CDR3 DNA reads TGTGCCAGCACCAGCAACACCGGGGAGCTGTTTTTT.

The chain carries TRBV27 and TRBJ1-2, with 11 nucleotides matching TRBD1. Germline CDR1 is MNHEY and CDR2 is SMNVEV (reference sequence). CDR3 length equals 17 residues. Unmatched junction bases numbered 6, after V lost 3 bases and J lost 0 bases. As DNA, the CDR3 is TGTGCCAGCAGTTTCGTGGACAGGGGGCATTCTAACTATGGCTACACCTTC. Its translation: CASSFVDRGHSNYGYTF.

V and J are TRBV19 and TRBJ2-1, with D perhaps TRBD2 (5 bases). CDR1 is LNHDA, CDR2 SQIVND, per germline (reference sequence). The CDR3 has 13 amino acids. The V end lost 6 bases, the J end lost 9 bases, and 15 bases lay between the germline ends. Written as DNA, the CDR3 is TGTGCCAGTAGCCGGGATTCCTGGAGTGAGCAGTTCTTC. It yields the protein CASSRDSWSEQFF.

The V call is TRBV20-1, the J call TRBJ1-6, with D uncertain. The CDR3 is 10 residues long. V gave up 6 bases and J gave up 7 bases, with 4 bases separating them. CDR1 DFQATT and CDR2 SNEGSKA come from the germline V gene (reference sequence). The CDR3 reads CSAVNSPLHF. CDR3 DNA sequence: TGCAGTGCCGTAAATTCACCCCTCCACTTT.

Points on this clone: One end of the junction does not line up with germline, which may come from a read error. The V and J genes are TRBV28 and TRBJ2-7; weak D call: TRBD2 (6 bases). Germline CDR1 and CDR2: MDHEN and SYDVKM. The CDR3 contains 12 residues. Written as DNA, the CDR3 is TGTGCCAGCAGTGTGGAGGGCAGGGAGAACGGCTTC. Its protein is CASSVEGRENGF. The full variable domain, with the rest looked up from reference TRBV28 and TRBJ2-7, is DVKVTQSSRYLVKRTGEKVFLECVQDMDHENMFWYRQDPGLGLRLIYFSYDVKMKEKGDIPEGYSVSREKKERFSLILESASTNQTSMYLCASSVEGRENGFGPGTRLTVT.

The rearrangement uses TRBV7-6 and TRBJ2-2; weak D call: TRBD2 (6 bases). Germline CDR1 is SGHVS and CDR2 is FNYEAQ. This CDR3 comprises 15 residues. V gave up 5 bases and J gave up 2 bases, with 12 bases separating them. The CDR3 is CASSDREKNTGELFF. Written as DNA, the CDR3 is TGTGCCAGCAGCGACCGGGAGAAAAACACCGGGGAGCTGTTTTTT.

This clone occurred once. The chain couples TRBV7-9 to TRBJ2-3, with TRBD1 matching 7 bases. CDR1 and CDR2 from the germline V gene are SEHNR and FQNEAQ (reference sequence). The CDR3 covers 15 residues. The V and J ends lost 6 bases and 0 bases, in that order; junction bases with no gene match: 6. CDR3 protein: CASSFGTASTDTQYF. For the CDR3, the DNA is TGTGCCAGCAGTTTCGGGACAGCTAGCACAGATACGCAGTATTTT.